What follows are 31 T cell receptor beta chains derived from one specimen sequenced in a study of blood T cell repertoires in COVID-19. The protocol was immunoSEQ multiplex PCR, while the TCRdb copy is restricted to in-frame clones and leaves out a portion. The sample contains around 270,000 clones, 85% to 90% of which appear only once. The sequenced sample consisted of peripheral blood. These receptors came from a man aged 35-49 years with acute or convalescent COVID-19.

The chain is built from TRBV3-1 (or the pseudogene TRBV3-2) and TRBJ2-7; 12 nucleotides line up with TRBD1. The CDR3 is 16 residues long. Germline CDR1 and CDR2: LGHDT and YNNKEL (reference sequence). After removal of 4 bases from V and 7 bases from J, the junction contained 11 bases not matched to a gene. In nucleotides, the CDR3 is TGTGCCAGCAGCCCATCCGGGGACAGGGGGCTTTGGGAGCAGTACTTC. Its translation: CASSPSGDRGLWEQYF.

The chain is built from TRBV29-1 and TRBJ2-1; D not resolved. This CDR3 is 11 amino acids long. Trimming removed 7 bases at V and 6 bases at J, with 10 bases between. Germline-derived CDR1 and CDR2 are SQVTM and ANQGSEA. The CDR3 region is CSALLVNEQFF. In DNA, the CDR3 is TGCAGCGCACTACTCGTCAATGAGCAGTTCTTC.

The chain is built from TRBV19 and TRBJ1-1; 9 bases are shared with TRBD1. Germline V gene data show CDR1 as LNHDA and CDR2 as SQIVND (reference sequence). The CDR3 has 15 residues. V trimming: 2 bases; J trimming: 4 bases; junction bases outside the gene matches: 5. CDR3 region: CASSIQGQGRTEAFF. For the CDR3, the DNA is TGTGCCAGTAGTATACAGGGACAGGGACGCACTGAAGCTTTCTTT. Variable domain in full (rest from reference TRBV19 and TRBJ1-1): DGGITQSPKYLFRKEGQNVTLSCEQNLNHDAMYWYRQDPGQGLRLIYYSQIVNDFQKGDIAEGYSVSREKKESFPLTVTSAQKNPTAFYLCASSIQGQGRTEAFFGQGTRLTVV.

This sequence joins TRBV11-2 and TRBJ1-2; tentative D call: TRBD1 (6 bases). The CDR3 loop spans 15 amino acids. Per germline, CDR1 SGHAT and CDR2 FQNNGV. The V end was cut by 4 bases, the J end by 2 bases, with 14 bases between. The CDR3 spells CASSWGTNLNYGYTF. CDR3 DNA: TGTGCCAGCAGCTGGGGGACAAATCTAAACTATGGCTACACCTTC.

The chain employs TRBV6-6 and TRBJ2-1; a possible D gene is TRBD2 (5 bases). This CDR3 comprises 15 residues. CDR1 and CDR2 from the germline V gene are MNHNY and SVGAGI (reference sequence). The germline V and J ends were trimmed by 10 bases and 2 bases, with 18 bases remaining between them. The CDR3 coding sequence is TGTGCCACCACTGCAAAAGAGGGTACCTACAATGAGCAGTTCTTC. Its protein product is CATTAKEGTYNEQFF.

In its sample, this clone was seen once. The CDR3 coding sequence is TGTGCCACCAGAGACAGCGGGGGCCAAGAGACCCAGTACTTC. This encodes CATRDSGGQETQYF. V and J are TRBV24-1 and TRBJ2-5, with 8 bases fitting TRBD2. Germline assignment: CDR1 KGHDR and CDR2 SFDVKD. This CDR3 has 14 residues. With 7 bases clipped from V and 1 base from J, the junction kept 4 bases outside the gene matches.

The chain combines TRBV10-1 with TRBJ1-1; 7 bases map to TRBD1. V was pared by 3 bases and J by 1 base, with 8 bases of the junction left unmatched. Looked up from germline, CDR1 is WNHNN and CDR2 is SYGVQD (reference sequence). The CDR3 extends over 16 amino acids. The DNA for the CDR3 is TGCGCCAGCAGTGATTCTTTTTACAGGGGGAACACTGAAGCTTTCTTT. This codes for CASSDSFYRGNTEAFF.

The rearrangement links TRBV7-2 to TRBJ2-7, with D tentatively TRBD2 (6 bases). CDR1 is SGHTA, CDR2 FQGNSA, per germline. With 6 bases removed from V and 0 bases from J, the gap between germline ends came to 18 bases. CDR3 length: 16 amino acids. The CDR3 nucleotides are TGTGCCAGCAGTTACAACGGACTAACGATCTCCTACGAGCAGTACTTC. Encoded protein: CASSYNGLTISYEQYF. Filled out from reference TRBV7-2 and TRBJ2-7, the complete variable domain reads GAGVSQSPSNKVTEKGKDVELRCDPISGHTALYWYRQSLGQGLEFLIYFQGNSAPDKSGLPSDRFSAERTGGSVSTLTIQRTQQEDSAVYLCASSYNGLTISYEQYFGPGTRLTVT.

The genes are TRBV30 and TRBJ2-1, with D possibly being TRBD1 (6 bases). CDR3 length equals 13 residues. Germline V gene data show CDR1 as GTSNPN and CDR2 as SVGIG (reference sequence). V shed 3 bases and J shed 9 bases, with 15 bases lying between them. CDR3 bases: TGTGCCTGGAGCCCTACTAGAGGGGGTGAGCAGTTCTTC. Translating it yields CAWSPTRGGEQFF. The entire variable domain, with the rest obtained from reference TRBV30 and TRBJ2-1, is as follows: SQTIHQWPATLVQPVGSPLSLECTVEGTSNPNLYWYRQAAGRGLQLLFYSVGIGQISSEVPQNLSASRPQDRQFILSSKKLLLSDSGFYLCAWSPTRGGEQFFGPGTRLTVL.

The genes are TRBV5-1 and TRBJ1-5, with unresolved D. Trimming shortened V by 0 bases and J by 5 bases, and 12 bases separated the two germline ends. The CDR3 is 15 residues long. CDR1 and CDR2 from the germline V gene are SGHRS and YFSETQ. DNA for the CDR3: TGCGCCAGCAGCTTGGGCGGGAATCGTGATCAGCCCCAGCATTTT. It codes for CASSLGGNRDQPQHF.

V is TRBV10-3 and J is TRBJ2-7, with TRBD2 matching over 7 bases. Germline-derived CDR1 and CDR2 are ENHRY and SYGVKD. Trimming at V came to 6 bases and at J to 5 bases, leaving 10 bases not matched to a gene. The CDR3 is 14 amino acids. CDR3 in amino acids: CAISLGGWTDEQYF. Written as DNA, the CDR3 is TGTGCCATCAGCCTCGGGGGGTGGACGGACGAGCAGTACTTC.

The chain links TRBV2 to TRBJ2-3; 10 nucleotides align to TRBD1. With V trimmed by 7 bases and J by 0 bases, 7 bases remained unmatched. The CDR3 length is 16 residues. Germline CDR1 is SNHLY and CDR2 is FYNNEI. This CDR3 is CASNLGQGVSTDTQYF. The CDR3 nucleotides read TGTGCCAGCAACCTAGGACAGGGGGTCAGCACAGATACGCAGTATTTT.

V usage is TRBV7-6 and J usage is TRBJ2-3, with D hard to call. CDR1 SGHVS and CDR2 FNYEAQ come from the germline V gene. V lost 7 bases to trimming and J lost 5 bases, with 10 bases between them. This CDR3 is built from 12 residues. DNA of the CDR3: TGTGCCAGCACCAACCCCGGAGATACGCAGTATTTT. This sequence encodes CASTNPGDTQYF. Full variable domain (rest looked up from reference TRBV7-6 and TRBJ2-3): GAGVSQSPRYKVTKRGQDVALRCDPISGHVSLYWYRQALGQGPEFLTYFNYEAQQDKSGLPNDRFSAERPEGSISTLTIQRTEQRDSAMYRCASTNPGDTQYFGPGTRLTVL.

This chain uses TRBV7-8 with TRBJ2-3; tentatively, D is TRBD2 (5 bases). Germline V CDR1 and CDR2: SGHVS, FQNEAQ. The ends were cut back, 1 base at V and 1 base at J, with 9 bases in the middle. This CDR3 region has 15 residues. Here the CDR3 DNA reads TGTGCCAGCAGCTTAGGAGAGGGTGGCACAGATACGCAGTATTTT. This encodes CASSLGEGGTDTQYF.

The CDR3: CASSFTGGAEDTQYF. CDR3 DNA: TGCGCCAGCAGCTTTACAGGGGGCGCGGAAGATACGCAGTATTTT. The J gene is TRBJ2-3, the V gene TRBV5-1; TRBD1 aligns across 9 bases. The germline CDR1 and CDR2 sequences are SGHRS and YFSETQ. J was trimmed by 5 bases and V by 2 bases; bases with no gene match: 6. The CDR3 has 15 amino acids.

This clone was seen a single time. The CDR3 here is CATLGQGPLLGTEAFF. For the CDR3, the DNA is TGTGCCACCCTGGGACAGGGCCCTCTTTTGGGCACTGAAGCTTTCTTT. This rearrangement joins TRBV24-1 to TRBJ1-1, with 9 nucleotides matching TRBD1. Unmatched junction bases numbered 14, after V lost 9 bases and J lost 4 bases. Germline V gives CDR1 KGHDR, CDR2 SFDVKD. The CDR3 covers 16 residues.

The chain recombines TRBV9 with TRBJ1-2, with 7 bases lining up with TRBD1. Trimming took 0 bases from V and 8 from J; bases not matched to a gene: 7. Per the germline V gene, CDR1 is SGDLS and CDR2 is YYNGEE. This CDR3 has 14 residues. The CDR3 loop reads CASSVAGTVSGYTF. Written as DNA, the CDR3 is TGTGCCAGCAGCGTAGCTGGGACAGTTAGCGGCTACACCTTC.

V usage is TRBV4-2 and J usage is TRBJ2-6, with TRBD1 as a possible D gene (6 bases). Germline V gene data show CDR1 as LGHNA and CDR2 as YNFKEQ. The CDR3 totals 16 residues. V dropped 1 base and J dropped 3 bases, with 10 bases sitting between them. This chain's CDR3 is CASSQVSGDGANVLTF. The CDR3 DNA is TGTGCCAGCAGCCAAGTATCAGGGGATGGGGCCAACGTCCTGACTTTC.

The chain uses TRBV9 and TRBJ1-6, with D hard to call. Looked up from germline, CDR1 is SGDLS and CDR2 is YYNGEE. Trimming left V 4 bases short and J 11 bases short, with 22 bases between. CDR3 length: 16 residues. In nucleotides, the CDR3 is TGTGCCAGCAGCCTGCGGCGGAATCTTTTTAAGGCACCCCTCCACTTT. It translates to CASSLRRNLFKAPLHF.

This clone came up once. The V call is TRBV20-1, the J call TRBJ1-1, with TRBD1 identical over 7 bases. This CDR3 is built from 11 residues. V lost 6 bases to trimming and J lost 7 bases; unmatched junction nucleotides: 5. In germline, CDR1 is DFQATT, CDR2 SNEGSKA (reference sequence). The CDR3 region has the DNA TGCAGTGCCCCGACAGGGCTTGAAGCTTTCTTT. Translation gives CSAPTGLEAFF.

The CDR3 DNA follows: TGCGCCAGCAGCTTGGGGGCAGGGGGCGCAATCTACTCCTACGAGCAGTACTTC. It translates to CASSLGAGGAIYSYEQYF. The V call is TRBV5-1, the J call TRBJ2-7, with 8 bases aligning to TRBD1. This CDR3 spans 18 amino acids. V trimming: 0 bases; J trimming: 0 bases; junction bases outside the gene matches: 11. Germline lookup yields CDR1 SGHRS and CDR2 YFSETQ.

CDR3 protein: CASSLTSGGSYEQYF. The CDR3 nucleotides read TGTGCCAGCAGCCTTACTAGCGGGGGGTCCTACGAGCAGTACTTC. V usage is TRBV7-6 and J usage is TRBJ2-7; 12 bases are shared with TRBD2. CDR3 length: 15 amino acids. CDR1 and CDR2 from the germline V gene are SGHVS and FNYEAQ. V dropped 5 bases and J dropped 1; count of bases not matched to a gene: 3.

This rearrangement joins TRBV6-5 to TRBJ1-2; no reliable D call. Per the germline V gene, CDR1 is MNHEY and CDR2 is SVGAGI. The length of the CDR3 is 13 residues. V lost 8 bases and J 8 bases, leaving 18 bases between the germline ends. This CDR3 reads CASSRGHASGYTF. The CDR3 coding sequence is TGTGCCAGCTCCCGTGGCCACGCTAGCGGCTACACCTTC.

The table lists this clone with a count of one. The rearrangement joins TRBV24-1 to TRBJ1-2, with 7 bases lining up with TRBD1. The germline V gene encodes CDR1 KGHDR and CDR2 SFDVKD. Trimming removed 5 bases from V and 4 bases from J; junction bases left unmatched: 12. This CDR3 is 16 amino acids long. CDR3: CATSAPLGDSLYGYTF. The CDR3 bases are TGTGCCACCAGTGCTCCCCTGGGGGACAGCCTCTATGGCTACACCTTC.

This clone appeared a single time. V gene TRBV3-1 (or the pseudogene TRBV3-2) combines with J gene TRBJ2-2; TRBD1 is a possible D gene (6 bases). The CDR3 has 17 residues. Germline V gene data show CDR1 as LGHDT and CDR2 as YNNKEL (reference sequence). The V gene lost 3 bases and the J gene lost 6 bases, with 20 bases spanning the gap. This CDR3 reads CASSHPTGRGSPGELFF. The DNA of the CDR3 is TGTGCCAGCAGCCATCCTACAGGGAGAGGTTCCCCCGGGGAGCTGTTTTTT.

The rearrangement links TRBV12-5 to TRBJ2-1; possibly TRBD1 for D (5 bases). The V end was cut by 6 bases, the J end by 2 bases, with 11 bases between. This CDR3 has 14 residues. Germline CDR1 and CDR2: LGHNT and FRNRAP. In nucleotides, the CDR3 is TGTGCTAGTGGGGCGACAGCTACCTACAATGAGCAGTTCTTC. This encodes CASGATATYNEQFF. Full variable domain (missing parts from reference TRBV12-5 and TRBJ2-1): DARVTQTPRHKVTEMGQEVTMRCQPILGHNTVFWYRQTMMQGLELLAYFRNRAPLDDSGMPKDRFSAEMPDATLATLKIQPSEPRDSAVYFCASGATATYNEQFFGPGTRLTVL.

The V call is TRBV5-4, the J call TRBJ2-1; 9 nucleotides match TRBD2. The CDR3 runs to 17 residues. The germline V gene encodes CDR1 SGHNT and CDR2 YYREEE (reference sequence). The J segment lost 2 bases and the V segment lost 0 bases, leaving 6 bases of the junction unmatched. CDR3 in amino acids: CASSLEASGVPYNEQFF. The CDR3 DNA is TGTGCCAGCAGCTTGGAGGCTAGCGGGGTTCCCTACAATGAGCAGTTCTTC.

The genes are TRBV27 and TRBJ1-5, with D possibly matching TRBD1 (5 bases). This CDR3 spans 14 amino acids. Per germline, CDR1 MNHEY and CDR2 SMNVEV (reference sequence). Trimming removed 6 bases from V and 5 bases from J, with 14 bases in between. The CDR3 nucleotides read TGTGCCAGCAGGTCAGCCCAGGGTTATCAGCCCCAGCATTTT. It translates to CASRSAQGYQPQHF.

The chain combines TRBV7-9 with TRBJ1-6; 8 positions agree with TRBD1. CDR1 SEHNR and CDR2 FQNEAQ come from the germline V gene (reference sequence). V lost 1 base, J lost 10 bases, and 6 bases stayed unmatched. This CDR3 contains 15 residues. The CDR3 reads CASSLEQGGRSPLHF. CDR3 coding DNA: TGTGCCAGCAGCTTAGAACAGGGGGGACGCTCACCCCTCCACTTT.

V is TRBV3-1 (or the pseudogene TRBV3-2) and J is TRBJ2-7; unclear D gene. CDR1 and CDR2 (germline): LGHDT, YNNKEL (reference sequence). Trimming removed 1 base from V and 4 bases from J, with 11 bases in between. This CDR3 has 14 residues. In nucleotides, the CDR3 is TGTGCCAGCAGCCAAGGTAACAGTCCTTACGAGCAGTACTTC. Translated: CASSQGNSPYEQYF.

V gene TRBV10-3 combines with J gene TRBJ2-7; 12 nucleotides match TRBD1. Looked up from germline, CDR1 is ENHRY and CDR2 is SYGVKD. Trimming took 4 bases from V and 6 from J; bases not matched to a gene: 7. The CDR3 runs 15 residues. This CDR3 reads CAISVGGTGGPEQYF. CDR3 bases: TGTGCCATCAGTGTAGGCGGGACAGGGGGCCCCGAGCAGTACTTC.